This TCR beta chain was recorded in a study of blood T cell repertoires in COVID-19. Study information: Both acute and convalescent COVID-19 samples were obtained from the United States, Italy and Spain. T cells, B-cell-depleted T cells, or PBMCs supplied cDNA or gDNA.

Seattle patient enrollment occurred during active infection, with longitudinal follow-up thereafter. Per the authors' pipeline: How many nucleated cells were present was estimated from reference gene primer amplification. Repertoires were generated with immunoSEQ multiplex PCR, while TCRdb's copy carries only in-frame clones and drops some. V and J calls and clone size are given by that table; D and trimming were obtained from the DNA. Seen here are around 470,000 clones, 75% to 90% observed once, and the top ten hold approximately 0.9%. The clonotype originates from a man aged 18-30 years with COVID-19, enrolled during active disease. The sequenced material came from peripheral blood.

In DNA form, the CDR3 reads TGTGCCAGCAGCTTAAGTCTAGCCCCCTACAATGAGCAGTTCTTC. Translating it yields CASSLSLAPYNEQFF. The rearrangement links TRBV7-2 to TRBJ2-1, with TRBD2 as a possible D gene (5 bases). Per germline, CDR1 SGHTA and CDR2 FQGNSA. V dropped 2 bases and J dropped 2 bases, with 10 bases sitting between them. The CDR3 is 15 residues long. Variable domain in full (rest from reference TRBV7-2 and TRBJ2-1): GAGVSQSPSNKVTEKGKDVELRCDPISGHTALYWYRQSLGQGLEFLIYFQGNSAPDKSGLPSDRFSAERTGGSVSTLTIQRTQQEDSAVYLCASSLSLAPYNEQFFGPGTRLTVL.